Below, one TCR beta chain is given with its context. This CDR3 is built from 14 residues. V shed 5 bases and J 7 bases; nucleotides not matched to a gene: 5. In germline, CDR1 is SNHLY, CDR2 FYNNEI. Study processing details: From reference gene primer amplification, estimates of nucleated cell counts were derived. TCRdb keeps only in-frame clones here, not all; method: immunoSEQ multiplex PCR. The V and J calls and clone size are taken from that table; D and trimming were inferred from the DNA. The table records 100,000 to 150,000 clones, 70% to 75% of them present only once. This sample was included in a study of blood T cell repertoires in COVID-19. Study context: Donors in the United States, Italy and Spain gave samples during acute or convalescent COVID-19. T cells, B-cell-depleted T cells, or PBMCs supplied cDNA or gDNA.

The receptor was derived from a man between 60 and 75 years old with acute or convalescent COVID-19. The sequenced sample consisted of peripheral blood. This chain connects TRBV2 to TRBJ1-6, with TRBD1 matching 7 bases. As DNA, the CDR3 is TGTGCCAGCAGTCCAGGACAGGCGAATTCACCCCTCCACTTT. This sequence encodes CASSPGQANSPLHF.